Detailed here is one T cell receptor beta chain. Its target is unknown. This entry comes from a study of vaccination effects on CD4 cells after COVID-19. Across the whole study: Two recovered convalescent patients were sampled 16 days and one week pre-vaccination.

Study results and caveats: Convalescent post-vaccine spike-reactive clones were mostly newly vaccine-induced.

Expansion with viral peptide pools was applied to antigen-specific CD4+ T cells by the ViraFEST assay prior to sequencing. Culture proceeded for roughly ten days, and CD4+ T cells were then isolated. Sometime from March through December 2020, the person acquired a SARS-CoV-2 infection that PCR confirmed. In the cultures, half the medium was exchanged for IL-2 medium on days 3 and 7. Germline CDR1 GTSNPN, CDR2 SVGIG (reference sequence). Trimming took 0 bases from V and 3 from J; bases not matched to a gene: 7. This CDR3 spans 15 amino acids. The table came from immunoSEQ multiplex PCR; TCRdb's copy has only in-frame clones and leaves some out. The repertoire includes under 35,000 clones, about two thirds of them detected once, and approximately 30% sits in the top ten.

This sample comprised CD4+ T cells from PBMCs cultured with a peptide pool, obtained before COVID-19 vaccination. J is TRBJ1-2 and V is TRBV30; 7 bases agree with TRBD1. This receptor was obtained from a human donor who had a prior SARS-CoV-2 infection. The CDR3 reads CAWSVPAGGHYGYTF. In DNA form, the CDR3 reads TGTGCCTGGAGTGTACCGGCAGGGGGTCACTATGGCTACACCTTC.